This T cell receptor (beta chain) was sequenced for a study of regulatory T cells in long-lasting Graves disease. This clonotype has more than one count but fewer than ten. Time point denoted: newly diagnosed GD, antithyroid drugs for less than 3 months. Scientists built the TCR library using RNA that was extracted from PBMCs. CDR3-region Arm-PCR and iRepertoire HTBI primers produced the TCR beta libraries. TCRdb independently ran MiXCR on the multiplex PCR reads; one entry per CDR3 protein. The sample carries under 800,000 distinct CDR3 sequences, about 16% recorded once. The length of the CDR3 is 14 residues. Germline V gene lookup returns CDR1 SQVTM and CDR2 ANQGSEA. The V end lost 2 bases, the J end lost 0 bases, and 7 bases lay between the germline ends. A further study also used this sample, focusing on T cells in Graves' hyperthyroidism and ophthalmopathy.

This clonotype was sampled from a woman aged 25 to 39 with Graves disease. This specimen was peripheral blood mononuclear cells (PBMCs), taken at new diagnosis, from a patient treated with antithyroid drugs. J is TRBJ1-4 and V is TRBV29-1; D is ambiguous. CDR3 coding DNA: TGCAGCGTTGAACAGGTGACAACTAATGAAAAACTGTTTTTT. Translation gives CSVEQVTTNEKLFF.